The next 30 T cell receptor beta chains were all read from a single sample in a study of prognosis after radiotherapy for stage I lung cancer. Amplification of TCR beta CDR3 from genomic DNA used two-round multiplex PCR. It was primers specific to each TRBV and TRBJ gene that first-round PCR used. TCRdb re-called the multiplex PCR reads through MiXCR, storing one row per CDR3 protein. The sample consists of about 14,000 distinct CDR3 sequences, around 30% of them appearing once. The input for sequencing was PBMCs, taken before or after stereotactic body radiation therapy (not recorded which). These receptors originate from a donor over 45 with non-small cell lung cancer.

This clonotype was detected many times. The J gene is TRBJ1-5, the V gene TRBV6-2 or TRBV6-3; 9 bases are a match to TRBD1. Germline CDR1 reads MNHEY; CDR2 reads SVGEGT. The CDR3 has 17 amino acids. V was pared by 2 bases and J by 5 bases, with 10 bases of the junction left unmatched. The CDR3 sequence: CASSYRVGQGFDQPQHF. The CDR3 DNA reads as TGTGCCAGCAGTTACCGGGTCGGACAGGGGTTTGATCAGCCCCAGCATTTT.

The chain uses TRBV7-2 and TRBJ2-5; tentative D call: TRBD2 (6 bases). Trimming cost V 0 bases and J 4 bases, with 15 bases left between them. Germline CDR1 reads SGHTA; CDR2 reads FQGNSA. This CDR3 has 16 residues. The CDR3 DNA sequence: TGTGCCAGCAGCTTAGCGTCGGGAGAGGTCCGAGAGACCCAGTACTTC. This gives the protein CASSLASGEVRETQYF.

About this clonotype itself: A read error may account for a junction end that differs from germline. The gene calls are TRBV24-1 and TRBJ2-2, with D possibly matching TRBD1 (6 bases). This CDR3 contains 17 residues. Germline values: CDR1 KGHDR, CDR2 SFDVKD. The CDR3: CATSDLGRGAITGEPFF. CDR3 in DNA: TGTGCCACCAGTGATTTGGGCAGGGGTGCTATCACCGGGGAGCCGTTTTTT.

This clonotype has at least ten counts. One junction end does not reproduce the germline sequence, and a read error may be involved. This chain uses TRBV6-4 with TRBJ2-2; weak D call: TRBD1 (5 bases). This CDR3 region has 15 residues. CDR1 and CDR2 from the germline V gene are MRHNA and SNTAGT. The chain's CDR3 is CASSYSGQGTGELFF. The CDR3 bases are TGTGCCAGCAGTTACTCTGGACAAGGCACCGGGGAGCTGTTTTTT.

A note on this clonotype: The junction does not match germline at one end; this may be a read error. V is TRBV6-1 and J is TRBJ2-1; D assignment may be TRBD1 or TRBD2 (5 bases each). CDR1 is MNHNS and CDR2 is SASEGT in the germline V gene. The CDR3 has 15 residues. CDR3 coding DNA: TGTGCCAGCAGTGAAGCACACGGGACCTACAATGAGCAGATCTTC. Protein product: CASSEAHGTYNEQIF.

This clonotype is classed as medium-sized. J is TRBJ1-1 and V is TRBV6-4; D is perhaps TRBD1 (6 bases). Deletions cut 0 bases from V and 5 bases from J, with 10 bases between. The CDR3 is 14 amino acids. The V gene's germline CDR1 is MRHNA and CDR2 SNTAGT. CDR3 loop: CASSDSSRGTEAFF. CDR3 coding DNA: TGTGCCAGCAGTGACTCGTCCAGGGGAACTGAAGCTTTCTTT.

In its sample, this clonotype was seen a few times. The gene calls are TRBV6-2 or TRBV6-3 and TRBJ2-7, with 9 bases fitting TRBD2. The CDR3 is 17 amino acids. Germline lookup yields CDR1 MNHEY and CDR2 SVGEGT. V was clipped by 2 bases and J by 7 bases; unmatched bases: 15. DNA for the CDR3: TGTGCCAGCAGTTACGAGGTCGTCGCGGGAGGGATATATGAGCAGTACTTC. Its translation: CASSYEVVAGGIYEQYF.

In this sample, this clonotype turned up many times. The chain employs TRBV4-2 and TRBJ1-1; the D gene is possibly TRBD1 (6 bases). V gave up 0 bases and J gave up 10 bases, with 15 bases separating them. This CDR3 is 14 amino acids long. Germline CDR1 is LGHNA and CDR2 is YNFKEQ. The CDR3 DNA reads TGTGCCAGCAGCCAAGATGGGGGTACAGGGAGAGCTTTCTTT. It yields the protein CASSQDGGTGRAFF.

This chain joins TRBV11-1 and TRBJ2-5, with no clear D. Trimming stripped 8 bases from V and 1 base from J, with 8 bases between. Germline lookup yields CDR1 SGHAT and CDR2 FQDESV (reference sequence). This CDR3 spans 12 amino acids. CDR3 sequence reads: CASFGSQETQYF. The DNA for the CDR3 is TGTGCCAGCTTTGGCAGCCAAGAGACCCAGTACTTC.

This clonotype was seen once. Since a far larger clone is one base different, this is likely a read error. The chain carries TRBV9 and TRBJ2-5, with a tentative D call TRBD1 (5 bases). The J call could be wrong; TRBJ2-1 is a better fit for the DNA end. Per germline, CDR1 SGDLS and CDR2 YYNGEE. The CDR3 has 15 amino acids. CDR3 region: CASSQAMGMVNEQFF. The DNA of the CDR3 is TGTGCCAGCTCACAGGCGATGGGAATGGTCAATGAGCAGTTCTTC.

This clonotype is labeled as medium-sized. The V call is TRBV28, the J call TRBJ2-3, with 8 nucleotides matching TRBD2. This CDR3 spans 18 amino acids. Germline loops: CDR1 MDHEN, CDR2 SYDVKM. Trimming removed 1 base from V and 4 bases from J; junction bases left unmatched: 13. The CDR3 sequence: CASSLFRGLGSVSDTQYF. CDR3 sequence (DNA): TGTGCCAGCAGTTTATTCCGGGGACTAGGAAGTGTCTCAGATACGCAGTATTTT.

The genes are TRBV6-2 or TRBV6-3 and TRBJ1-2; D gene uncertain. This CDR3 contains 16 residues. The germline V gene has CDR1 MNHEY and CDR2 SVGEGT. V lost 7 bases to trimming and J lost 4 bases, with 22 bases between them. The CDR3 reads CASTLASGNQTYGYTF. CDR3 DNA: TGTGCCAGCACCCTTGCATCGGGAAACCAAACCTATGGCTACACCTTC.

The chain recombines TRBV28 with TRBJ1-5; no reliable D call. The CDR3 has 13 residues. Germline-derived CDR1 and CDR2 are MDHEN and SYDVKM. Trimming took 3 bases from V and 1 from J, leaving 4 bases between them. The CDR3 region is CASSFCSNQPQHF. DNA of the CDR3: TGTGCCAGCAGTTTTTGCAGCAATCAGCCCCAGCATTTT.

As to this clonotype: The junction departs from the called germline gene at one end, perhaps through a read error. The genes are TRBV28 and TRBJ1-6; D remains ambiguous. Germline V gene lookup returns CDR1 MDHEN and CDR2 SYDVKM. The CDR3 covers 14 residues. As DNA, the CDR3 is TGTGCCACCTCCAGGACGAGCCATAATACACCCTTCCACTTT. Translation: CATSRTSHNTPFHF.

This clonotype was picked up many times. The chain carries TRBV3-1 and TRBJ1-1; tentative D call: TRBD1 (5 bases). V dropped 4 bases and J dropped 12 bases, with 21 bases sitting between them. There are 14 residues in the CDR3. Germline CDR1 LGHDT, CDR2 YNNKEL (reference sequence). The CDR3 reads CASSPLRGPTVSFF. CDR3 sequence (DNA): TGTGCCAGCAGCCCCTTGAGGGGCCCCACGGTATCTTTCTTT.

Concerning this clonotype: Possible read error: a much larger clone is one base away. The chain recombines TRBV19 with TRBJ1-1, with no clear D. CDR3 length: 13 amino acids. V lost 3 bases and J 7 bases, leaving 12 bases between the germline ends. The germline V gene has CDR1 LNHDA and CDR2 SQIVND (reference sequence). The CDR3 sequence is CASSISGVLEAFF. In DNA form, the CDR3 reads TGTGCCAGTAGTATCTCCGGGGTCCTTGAAGCTTTCTTT.

This clonotype was seen repeatedly, ten times or more. V gene TRBV20-1 combines with J gene TRBJ2-7; D is possibly TRBD2 (6 bases). The CDR3 is 13 residues long. CDR1 is DFQATT and CDR2 is SNEGSKA in the germline V gene (reference sequence). Trimming pared 5 bases from V and 3 bases from J, leaving 14 bases between. CDR3 amino acids: CSASTSLVYEQYF. In DNA, the CDR3 is TGCAGTGCTTCGACTAGTTTAGTCTACGAGCAGTACTTC.

This clonotype was observed many times. The V call is TRBV19, the J call TRBJ1-1; 8 bases map to TRBD1. This CDR3 has 17 residues. J lost 3 bases, V lost 9 bases, and 18 bases had no gene match. Germline V gene data show CDR1 as LNHDA and CDR2 as SQIVND (reference sequence). CDR3 bases: TGTGCCAGCAAGGACCCTCTTCGGACAGGGCATCACACTGAAGCTTTCTTT. It codes for CASKDPLRTGHHTEAFF.

This clonotype was seen many times. CDR3 in DNA: TGTGCCAGCAGTTACTCGAGCAGGATGAACACTGAAGCTTTCTTT. Encoded protein: CASSYSSRMNTEAFF. V is TRBV6-5 and J is TRBJ1-1, with D unclear. Germline CDR1 is MNHEY and CDR2 is SVGAGI. This CDR3 contains 15 residues. Trimming left V 0 bases short and J 0 bases short, with 8 bases between.

Many counts were recorded for this clonotype. The genes are TRBV28 and TRBJ1-1; D not resolved. The CDR3 loop spans 15 amino acids. Germline assignment: CDR1 MDHEN and CDR2 SYDVKM. Between the trimmed V and J ends, which lost 10 bases and 0 bases, there was a span of 18 bases. The CDR3 DNA sequence: TGTGCCACACGCCCTTTAGGGAGTTTGAACACTGAAGCTTTCTTT. Translation gives CATRPLGSLNTEAFF.

This clonotype has a count of ten or more. The chain joins TRBV4-1 to TRBJ2-3; TRBD1 might be the D (9 bases). CDR1 and CDR2 from the germline V gene are MGHRA and YSYEKL. Trimming took 4 bases from V and 2 from J, leaving 16 bases between them. The CDR3 totals 16 residues. In DNA form, the CDR3 reads TGCGCCAGCAGCCCCGGGGGGGACAGGGCCACAGATACGCAGTATTTT. This translates into CASSPGGDRATDTQYF.

On this clonotype: A junction boundary mismatches the germline segment, possibly from a read error. The chain is built from TRBV20-1 and TRBJ2-5; 8 nucleotides agree with TRBD2. Germline V lookup: CDR1 DFQATT, CDR2 SNEGSKA (reference sequence). The CDR3 sequence is 13 residues long. CDR3 loop: CSAPGSGGETKYF. CDR3 bases: TGCAGTGCACCCGGAAGCGGGGGAGAGACCAAGTACTTC.

Sample share makes this clonotype medium-sized. This chain uses TRBV27 with TRBJ1-6; D perhaps matches TRBD1 (5 bases). The germline V gene encodes CDR1 MNHEY and CDR2 SMNVEV (reference sequence). Trimming removed 0 bases from V and 12 bases from J, with 21 bases in between. The CDR3 has 17 residues. The CDR3 here is CASSLSPAGTERLPLHF. In DNA form, the CDR3 reads TGTGCCAGCAGTTTATCCCCGGCCGGGACCGAACGTTTACCCCTCCACTTT.

This clonotype has a handful of counts. A much larger clone lies one base from this, so it may be a read error. The chain recombines TRBV7-9 with TRBJ2-7; D possibly corresponds to TRBD1 (7 bases). V lost 5 bases and J 1 base, leaving 15 bases between the germline ends. Germline loops: CDR1 SEHNR, CDR2 FQNEAQ (reference sequence). The CDR3 sequence is 15 residues long. This chain's CDR3 is CASSARQGGSYEQYF. DNA for the CDR3: TGTGCCAGCAGCGCACGACAGGGAGGATCCTACGAGCAGTACTTC.

With regard to this clonotype: The junction departs from germline at one end; a sequencing error may be responsible. The genes are TRBV28 and TRBJ2-5, with D uncertain. The CDR3 runs to 16 residues. The germline V gene encodes CDR1 MDHEN and CDR2 SYDVKM. CDR3 in amino acids: CASTYEERAGQETQYF. The CDR3 DNA follows: TGTGCCAGCACCTACGAAGAAAGGGCAGGCCAAGAGACACAGTACTTC.

There are many counts of this clonotype. CDR3 in amino acids: CASSFRDRRVGARRLHQGYTF. CDR3 bases: TGTGCCAGCAGTTTCAGGGATCGCCGGGTCGGCGCCCGGAGATTACATCAGGGCTACACCTTC. The J gene is TRBJ1-2, the V gene TRBV12-3 or TRBV12-4, with D possibly TRBD1 on 5 matching bases. V dropped 3 bases and J dropped 8 bases, with 37 bases sitting between them. This CDR3 is built from 21 residues.

V is TRBV5-1 and J is TRBJ1-1, with 9 positions matching TRBD1. Trimming removed 4 bases from V and 2 bases from J; junction bases left unmatched: 6. This CDR3 contains 15 residues. The germline V gene has CDR1 SGHRS and CDR2 YFSETQ. The CDR3 here is CASSSWDRENTEAFF. The CDR3 nucleotides read TGCGCCAGCAGCAGCTGGGACAGGGAAAACACTGAAGCTTTCTTT.

The genes are TRBV9 and TRBJ2-1, with D tentatively TRBD1 (6 bases). This CDR3 is built from 12 residues. Germline V CDR1 and CDR2: SGDLS, YYNGEE. V was cut by 7 bases and J by 9 bases, with 14 bases left in between. CDR3 region: CASVNNRAEQFF. The CDR3, as DNA: TGTGCCAGCGTGAACAACAGGGCTGAGCAGTTCTTC.

This chain uses TRBV6-2 or TRBV6-3 with TRBJ2-6; 7 positions agree with TRBD2. The CDR3 extends over 17 amino acids. Germline CDR1 reads MNHEY; CDR2 reads SVGEGT. Losses at the gene ends were 7 bases for V and 0 bases for J; bases not matched to a gene: 9. The CDR3 DNA reads TGTGCCAGCATTCCCCCGGGAGGCCTCTCTGGGGCCAACGTCCTGACTTTC. It codes for CASIPPGGLSGANVLTF.

This clonotype was seen at least ten times. The chain has TRBV7-9 and TRBJ2-1; no firm D call. The germline V gene has CDR1 SEHNR and CDR2 FQNEAQ (reference sequence). The V gene lost 7 bases and the J gene lost 7 bases, with 8 bases spanning the gap. CDR3 length equals 11 residues. CDR3 sequence: CASTPLNEQFF. The CDR3 DNA reads as TGTGCCAGCACCCCTTTGAATGAGCAGTTCTTC.